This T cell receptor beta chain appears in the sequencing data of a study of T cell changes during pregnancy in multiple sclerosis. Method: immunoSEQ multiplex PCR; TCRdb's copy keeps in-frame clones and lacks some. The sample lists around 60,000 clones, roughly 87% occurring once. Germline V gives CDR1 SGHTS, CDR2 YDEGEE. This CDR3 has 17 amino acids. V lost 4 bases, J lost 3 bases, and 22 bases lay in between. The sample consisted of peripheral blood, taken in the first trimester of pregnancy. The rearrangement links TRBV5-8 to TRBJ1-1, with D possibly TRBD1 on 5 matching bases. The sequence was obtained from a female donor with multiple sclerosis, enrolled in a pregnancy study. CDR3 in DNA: TGTGCCAGCAGCCGAACCCCCAAGGGGCGATCGGACACTGAAGCTTTCTTT. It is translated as CASSRTPKGRSDTEAFF.